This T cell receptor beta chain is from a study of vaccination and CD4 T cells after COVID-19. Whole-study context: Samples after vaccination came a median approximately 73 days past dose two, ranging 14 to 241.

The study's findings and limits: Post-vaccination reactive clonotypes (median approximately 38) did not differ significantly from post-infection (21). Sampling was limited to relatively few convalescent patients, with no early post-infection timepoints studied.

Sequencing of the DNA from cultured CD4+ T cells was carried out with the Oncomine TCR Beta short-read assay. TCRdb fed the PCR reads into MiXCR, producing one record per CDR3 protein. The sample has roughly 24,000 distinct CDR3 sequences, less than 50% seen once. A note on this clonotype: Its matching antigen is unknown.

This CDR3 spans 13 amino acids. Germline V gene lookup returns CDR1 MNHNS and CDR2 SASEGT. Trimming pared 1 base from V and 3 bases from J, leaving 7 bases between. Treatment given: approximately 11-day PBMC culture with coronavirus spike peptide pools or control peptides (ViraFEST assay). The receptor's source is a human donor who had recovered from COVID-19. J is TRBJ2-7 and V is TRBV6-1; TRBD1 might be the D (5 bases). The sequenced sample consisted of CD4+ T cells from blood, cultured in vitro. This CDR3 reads CASSEEGVYEQYF. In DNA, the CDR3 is TGTGCCAGCAGTGAAGAAGGGGTCTACGAGCAGTACTTC.